The rows below give T cell receptor beta chains drawn from one sample of a study of technical replicates of blood from several donors. TCRdb keeps only in-frame clones here, not all; method: immunoSEQ multiplex PCR. The table has roughly 80,000 clones, over 75% seen once. Sequenced sample: T cells isolated from PBMCs. These receptors came from a human donor in good health. Each CDR3 is given with its conserved first and last residue. D genes are given only for firm matches. Part of the rows lack a size; the others show once, few, many or a class for expanded clones.

TRBV28	TRBD2	14	TRBJ2-1	-	CAIKSGKIAIEQFF	TGTGCCATCAAGAGCGGGAAGATTGCCATTGAGCAGTTCTTC
TRBV4-2	TRBD2	13	TRBJ2-1	-	CASSQGGRSEQFF	TGTGCCAGCAGCCAAGGCGGGAGAAGTGAGCAGTTCTTC
TRBV6-1	-	15	TRBJ1-5	-	CASSVQMNSNQPQHF	TGTGCCAGCAGTGTTCAGATGAATAGCAATCAGCCCCAGCATTTT
TRBV30	TRBD1	15	TRBJ2-7	-	CAWSVPYRGLVEQYF	TGTGCCTGGAGTGTACCCTACAGGGGTCTTGTTGAGCAGTACTTC
TRBV6-5	-	13	TRBJ1-4	-	CASSGNRNEKLFF	TGTGCCAGCAGTGGCAACAGGAATGAAAAACTGTTTTTT
TRBV2	-	14	TRBJ1-4	-	CASSSEKPTEKLFF	TGTGCCAGCAGCAGCGAGAAGCCGACTGAAAAACTGTTTTTT
TRBV4-1	-	14	TRBJ1-1	-	CASSQDRGGTEAFF	TGCGCCAGCAGCCAAGACAGGGGCGGCACTGAAGCTTTCTTT
TRBV5-5	-	16	TRBJ2-3	-	CASSPGTGTVTDTQYF	TGTGCCAGCAGCCCTGGGACCGGGACTGTCACAGATACGCAGTATTTT
TRBV14	TRBD2	16	TRBJ2-1	-	CASSQGLTSGSNEQFF	TGTGCCAGCAGCCAAGGTCTCACTAGCGGGAGCAATGAGCAGTTCTTC
TRBV30	-	11	TRBJ2-5	-	CAWSENENQYF	TGTGCCTGGAGCGAGAATGAAAACCAGTACTTC
TRBV7-2	-	15	TRBJ2-3	-	CASSLEGGATDTQYF	TGTGCCAGCAGCTTAGAAGGCGGAGCCACAGATACGCAGTATTTT
TRBV6-5	-	16	TRBJ1-3	-	CASSYSQRHSGNTIYF	TGTGCCAGCAGTTACTCTCAGCGCCACTCTGGAAACACCATATATTTT
TRBV5-1	-	13	TRBJ1-5	-	CASSLGVDQPQHF	TGCGCCAGCAGCTTGGGCGTGGATCAGCCCCAGCATTTT
TRBV11-2	-	13	TRBJ2-1	-	CASSLARFKEAFF	TGTGCCAGCAGCTTAGCTCGCTTTAAAGAGGCGTTCTTC
TRBV27	-	13	TRBJ2-5	-	CASSIRGWETQYF	TGTGCCAGCAGTATCCGAGGGTGGGAGACCCAGTACTTC
TRBV4-1	TRBD2	15	TRBJ2-1	-	CASSPGTSGRMMQFF	TGCGCCAGCAGCCCTGGGACTAGCGGGAGAATGATGCAGTTCTTC
TRBV10-3	TRBD1	20	TRBJ1-1	once	CAIRTPGQGAILTMNTEAFF	TGTGCCATCAGGACACCGGGACAGGGGGCGATATTGACCATGAACACTGAAGCTTTCTTT
TRBV7-3	-	16	TRBJ2-2	-	CASSLRLGGGTGELFF	TGTGCCAGCAGCTTACGGCTAGGGGGTGGCACCGGGGAGCTGTTTTTT
TRBV12-5	-	15	TRBJ2-7	-	CASGLVTGNRHEQYF	TGTGCTAGTGGTTTGGTCACAGGGAATAGACACGAGCAGTACTTC
TRBV7-3	-	15	TRBJ1-2	-	CASSLNWGDGYGYTF	TGTGCCAGCAGCTTAAACTGGGGGGACGGCTATGGCTACACCTTC
TRBV5-1	TRBD2	15	TRBJ2-7	once	CASSLSGLGSYEQYF	TGCGCCAGCAGCTTGTCAGGACTAGGTTCCTACGAGCAGTACTTC
TRBV9	-	13	TRBJ1-5	-	CASSVGLYQPQHF	TGTGCCAGCAGCGTAGGACTTTATCAGCCCCAGCATTTT